This T cell receptor (beta chain) comes out of a study of early stage breast cancer tumors. Study background: Around 9.8-fold was the mean read coverage per sample.

Profiling relied on immunoSEQ multiplex PCR, and the TCRdb table lists in-frame clones only, not all of them. The sample lists 20,000 or so clones, around 76% occurring once. This CDR3 comprises 14 residues. The V and J ends lost 0 bases and 4 bases respectively, with 6 bases between them. In germline, CDR1 is SGHDN, CDR2 FVKESK. This clone was observed a few times. The clonotype comes from a person between 60 and 70 years old with breast cancer. The sequenced sample was blood. The gene calls are TRBV14 and TRBJ2-2; D gene uncertain. CDR3 bases: TGTGCCAGCAGCCAAGACTGGGGCACCGGGGAGCTGTTTTTT. It yields the protein CASSQDWGTGELFF.